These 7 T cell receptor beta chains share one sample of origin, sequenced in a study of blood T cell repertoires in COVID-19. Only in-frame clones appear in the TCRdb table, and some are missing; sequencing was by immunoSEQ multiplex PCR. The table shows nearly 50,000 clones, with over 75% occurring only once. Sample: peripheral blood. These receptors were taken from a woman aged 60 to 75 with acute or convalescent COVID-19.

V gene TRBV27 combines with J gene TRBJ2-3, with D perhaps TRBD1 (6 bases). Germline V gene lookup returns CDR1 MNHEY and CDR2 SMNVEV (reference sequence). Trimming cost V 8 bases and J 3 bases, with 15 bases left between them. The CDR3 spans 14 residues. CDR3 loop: CASGSDRGTDTQYF. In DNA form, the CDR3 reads TGTGCCAGCGGGTCAGATAGGGGGACAGATACGCAGTATTTT.

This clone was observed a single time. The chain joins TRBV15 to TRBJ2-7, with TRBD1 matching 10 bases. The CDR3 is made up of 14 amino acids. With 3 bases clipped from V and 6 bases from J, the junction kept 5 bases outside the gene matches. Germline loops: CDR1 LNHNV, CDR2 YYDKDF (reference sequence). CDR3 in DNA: TGTGCCACCAGCAGGTGGACAGGGGGAACCGAGCAGTACTTC. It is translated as CATSRWTGGTEQYF.

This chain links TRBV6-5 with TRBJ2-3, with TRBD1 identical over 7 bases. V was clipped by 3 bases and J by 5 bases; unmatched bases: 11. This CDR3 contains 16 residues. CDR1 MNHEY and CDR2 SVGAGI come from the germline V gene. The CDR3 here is CASSYTGDTSRDTQYF. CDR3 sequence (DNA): TGTGCCAGCAGTTATACAGGGGACACCTCAAGAGATACGCAGTATTTT.

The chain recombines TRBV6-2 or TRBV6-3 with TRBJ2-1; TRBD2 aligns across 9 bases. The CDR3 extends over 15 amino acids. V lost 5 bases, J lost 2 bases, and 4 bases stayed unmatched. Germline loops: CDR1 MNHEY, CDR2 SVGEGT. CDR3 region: CASSPAGGAYNEQFF. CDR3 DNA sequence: TGTGCCAGCAGTCCCGCGGGGGGGGCCTACAATGAGCAGTTCTTC.

CDR3 DNA: TGCGCCAGCAGCTACCAGCGGGATCGAGGAAATACGCAGTATTTT. It encodes CASSYQRDRGNTQYF. This chain uses TRBV5-1 with TRBJ2-3, with 7 bases aligning to TRBD2. This CDR3 spans 15 amino acids. Trimming removed 3 bases from V and 7 bases from J; junction bases left unmatched: 11. The germline V gene encodes CDR1 SGHRS and CDR2 YFSETQ.

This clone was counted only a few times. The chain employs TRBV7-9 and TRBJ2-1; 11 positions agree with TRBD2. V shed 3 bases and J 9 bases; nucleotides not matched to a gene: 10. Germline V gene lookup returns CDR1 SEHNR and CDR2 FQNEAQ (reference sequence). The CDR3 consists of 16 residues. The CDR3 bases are TGTGCCAGCAGCTTGACTAGCGGGGCCTCCAGGGGTGAGCAGTTCTTC. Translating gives CASSLTSGASRGEQFF.

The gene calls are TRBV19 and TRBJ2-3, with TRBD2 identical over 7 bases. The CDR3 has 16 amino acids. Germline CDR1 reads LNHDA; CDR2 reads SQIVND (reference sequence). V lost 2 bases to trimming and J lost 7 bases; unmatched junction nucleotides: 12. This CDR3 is CASSIPPPLATNTQYF. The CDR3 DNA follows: TGTGCCAGTAGTATACCCCCCCCACTAGCGACCAATACGCAGTATTTT.